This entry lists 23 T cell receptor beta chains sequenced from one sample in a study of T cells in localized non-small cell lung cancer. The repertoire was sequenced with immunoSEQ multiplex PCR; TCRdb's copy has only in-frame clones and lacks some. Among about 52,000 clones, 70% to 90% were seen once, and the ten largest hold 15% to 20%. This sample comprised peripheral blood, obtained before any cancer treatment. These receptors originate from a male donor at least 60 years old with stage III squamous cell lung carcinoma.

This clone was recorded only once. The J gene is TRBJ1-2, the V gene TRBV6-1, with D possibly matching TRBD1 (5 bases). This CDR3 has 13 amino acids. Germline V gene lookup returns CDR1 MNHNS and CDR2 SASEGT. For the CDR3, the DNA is TGTGGATGTAGGGGACCCCCGGACTATGGCTACACCTTC. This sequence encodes CGCRGPPDYGYTF.

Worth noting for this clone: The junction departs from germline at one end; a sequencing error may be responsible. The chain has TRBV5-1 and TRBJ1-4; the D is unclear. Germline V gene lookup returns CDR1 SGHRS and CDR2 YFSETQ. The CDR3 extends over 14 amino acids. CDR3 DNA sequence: TGCGCCAGCACCTTGGGTCCAGTTAATGAAAAACTGTTTTTT. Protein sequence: CASTLGPVNEKLFF.

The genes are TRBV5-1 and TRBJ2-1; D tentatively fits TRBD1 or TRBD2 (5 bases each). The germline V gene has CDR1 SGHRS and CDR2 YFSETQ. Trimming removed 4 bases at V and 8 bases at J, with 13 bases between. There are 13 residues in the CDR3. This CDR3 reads CASSKGTVDEQFF. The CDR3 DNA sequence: TGCGCCAGCAGCAAAGGGACGGTGGATGAGCAGTTCTTC.

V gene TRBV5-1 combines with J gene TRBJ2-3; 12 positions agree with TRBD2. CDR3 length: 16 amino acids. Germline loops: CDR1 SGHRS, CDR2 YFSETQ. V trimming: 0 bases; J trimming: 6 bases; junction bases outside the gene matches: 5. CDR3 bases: TGCGCCAGCAGCTTGGGTTTGCTAGCGGGGGGGGATACGCAGTATTTT. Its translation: CASSLGLLAGGDTQYF. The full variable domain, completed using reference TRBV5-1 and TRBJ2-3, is KAGVTQTPRYLIKTRGQQVTLSCSPISGHRSVSWYQQTPGQGLQFLFEYFSETQRNKGNFPGRFSGRQFSNSRSEMNVSTLELGDSALYLCASSLGLLAGGDTQYFGPGTRLTVL.

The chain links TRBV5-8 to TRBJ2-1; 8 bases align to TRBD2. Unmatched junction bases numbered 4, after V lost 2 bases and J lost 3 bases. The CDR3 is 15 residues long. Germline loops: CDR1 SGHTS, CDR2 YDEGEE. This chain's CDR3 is CASSLGTRDYNEQFF. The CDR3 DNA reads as TGTGCCAGCAGCTTAGGGACTAGAGACTACAATGAGCAGTTCTTC.

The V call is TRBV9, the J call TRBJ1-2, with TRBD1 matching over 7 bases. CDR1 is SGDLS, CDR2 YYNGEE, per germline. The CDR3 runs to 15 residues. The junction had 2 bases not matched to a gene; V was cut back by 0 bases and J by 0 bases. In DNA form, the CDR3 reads TGTGCCAGCAGCGTAGGGGGACAGTCTAACTATGGCTACACCTTC. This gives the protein CASSVGGQSNYGYTF.

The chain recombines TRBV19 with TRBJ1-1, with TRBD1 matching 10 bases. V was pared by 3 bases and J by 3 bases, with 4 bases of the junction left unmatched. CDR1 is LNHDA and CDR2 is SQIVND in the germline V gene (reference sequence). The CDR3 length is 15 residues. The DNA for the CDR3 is TGTGCCAGTAGTATTGGGACAGGGGCGGACACTGAAGCTTTCTTT. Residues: CASSIGTGADTEAFF.

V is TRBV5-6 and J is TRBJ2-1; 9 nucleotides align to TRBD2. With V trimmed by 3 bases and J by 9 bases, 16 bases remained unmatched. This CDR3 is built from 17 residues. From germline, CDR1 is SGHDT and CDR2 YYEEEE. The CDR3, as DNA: TGTGCCAGCAGCTGGGGGGCAGGGCTAGCGGGGATCGGTGAGCAGTTCTTC. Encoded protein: CASSWGAGLAGIGEQFF. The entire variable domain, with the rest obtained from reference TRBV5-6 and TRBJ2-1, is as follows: DAGVTQSPTHLIKTRGQQVTLRCSPKSGHDTVSWYQQALGQGPQFIFQYYEEEERQRGNFPDRFSGHQFPNYSSELNVNALLLGDSALYLCASSWGAGLAGIGEQFFGPGTRLTVL.

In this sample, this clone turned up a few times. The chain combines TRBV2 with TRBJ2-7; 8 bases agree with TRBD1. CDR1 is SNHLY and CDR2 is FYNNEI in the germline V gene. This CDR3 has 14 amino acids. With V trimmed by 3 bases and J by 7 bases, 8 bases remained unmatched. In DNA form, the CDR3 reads TGTGCCAGCAGTGATGCGCAGGGGGCGCGGGAGCAGTACTTC. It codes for CASSDAQGAREQYF. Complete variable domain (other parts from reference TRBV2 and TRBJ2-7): EPEVTQTPSHQVTQMGQEVILRCVPISNHLYFYWYRQILGQKVEFLVSFYNNEISEKSEIFDDQFSVERPDGSNFTLKIRSTKLEDSAMYFCASSDAQGAREQYFGPGTRLTVT.

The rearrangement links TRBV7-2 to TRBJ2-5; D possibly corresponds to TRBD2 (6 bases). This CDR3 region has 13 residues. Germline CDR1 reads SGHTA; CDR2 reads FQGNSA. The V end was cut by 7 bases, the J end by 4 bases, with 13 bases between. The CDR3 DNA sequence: TGTGCCAGCACCCAGACGGGGGTAGAGACCCAGTACTTC. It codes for CASTQTGVETQYF. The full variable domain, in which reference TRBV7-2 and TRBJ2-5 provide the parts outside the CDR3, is GAGVSQSPSNKVTEKGKDVELRCDPISGHTALYWYRQSLGQGLEFLIYFQGNSAPDKSGLPSDRFSAERTGGSVSTLTIQRTQQEDSAVYLCASTQTGVETQYFGPGTRLLVL.

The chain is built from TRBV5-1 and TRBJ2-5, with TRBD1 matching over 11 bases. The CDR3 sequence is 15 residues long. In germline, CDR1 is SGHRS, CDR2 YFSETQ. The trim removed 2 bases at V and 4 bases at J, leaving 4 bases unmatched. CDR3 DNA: TGCGCCAGCAGCTTCCGGGACAGGGGGATAGAGACCCAGTACTTC. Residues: CASSFRDRGIETQYF.

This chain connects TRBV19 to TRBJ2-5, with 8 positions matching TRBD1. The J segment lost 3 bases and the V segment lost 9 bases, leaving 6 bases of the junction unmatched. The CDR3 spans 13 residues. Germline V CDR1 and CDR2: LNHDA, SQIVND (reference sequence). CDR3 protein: CASGTGLEETQYF. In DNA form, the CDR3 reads TGTGCCAGCGGGACAGGACTCGAAGAGACCCAGTACTTC.

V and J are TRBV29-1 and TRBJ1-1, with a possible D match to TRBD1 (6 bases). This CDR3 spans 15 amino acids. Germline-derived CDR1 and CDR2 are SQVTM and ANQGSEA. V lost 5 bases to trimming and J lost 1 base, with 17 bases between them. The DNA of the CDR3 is TGCAGCGTTATCCGGACGAGGGGGGGGAACACTGAAGCTTTCTTT. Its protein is CSVIRTRGGNTEAFF.

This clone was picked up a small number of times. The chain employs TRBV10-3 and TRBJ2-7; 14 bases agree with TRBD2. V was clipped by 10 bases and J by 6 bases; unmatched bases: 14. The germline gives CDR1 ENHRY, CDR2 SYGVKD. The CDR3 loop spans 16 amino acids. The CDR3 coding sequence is TGTGCCAGCGAGGAGACTAGCGGGGGGGATGGTGGCGAGCAGTACTTC. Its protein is CASEETSGGDGGEQYF.

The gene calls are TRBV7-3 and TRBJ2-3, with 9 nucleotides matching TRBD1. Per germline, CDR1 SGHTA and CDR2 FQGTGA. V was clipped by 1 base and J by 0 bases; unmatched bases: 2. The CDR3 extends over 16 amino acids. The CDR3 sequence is CASSLRGTGSTDTQYF. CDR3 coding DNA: TGTGCCAGCAGCTTAAGGGGGACAGGGAGCACAGATACGCAGTATTTT. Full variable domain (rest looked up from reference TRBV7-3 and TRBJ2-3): GAGVSQTPSNKVTEKGKYVELRCDPISGHTALYWYRQSLGQGPEFLIYFQGTGAADDSGLPNDRFFAVRPEGSVSTLKIQRTERGDSAVYLCASSLRGTGSTDTQYFGPGTRLTVL.

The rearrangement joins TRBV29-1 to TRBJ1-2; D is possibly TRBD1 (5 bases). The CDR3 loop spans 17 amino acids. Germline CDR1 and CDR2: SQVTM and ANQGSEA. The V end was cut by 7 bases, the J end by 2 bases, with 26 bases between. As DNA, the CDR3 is TGCAGCGCCTCGGGACCAGGGCATAATATTCAGAACTATGGCTACACCTTC. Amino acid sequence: CSASGPGHNIQNYGYTF.

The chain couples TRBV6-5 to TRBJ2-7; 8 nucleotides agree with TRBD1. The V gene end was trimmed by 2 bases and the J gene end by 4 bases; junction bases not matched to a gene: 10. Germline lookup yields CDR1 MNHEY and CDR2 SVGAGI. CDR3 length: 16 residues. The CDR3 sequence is CASSYTAGQGGYEQYF. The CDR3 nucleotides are TGTGCCAGCAGTTACACTGCCGGACAGGGTGGTTACGAGCAGTACTTC.

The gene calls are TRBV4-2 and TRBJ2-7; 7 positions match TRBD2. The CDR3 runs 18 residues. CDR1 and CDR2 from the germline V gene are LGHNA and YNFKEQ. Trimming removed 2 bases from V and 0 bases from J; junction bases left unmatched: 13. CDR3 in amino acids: CASSQRGDSGPISYEQYF. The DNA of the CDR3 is TGTGCCAGCAGCCAACGGGGGGATTCGGGACCGATCTCCTACGAGCAGTACTTC.

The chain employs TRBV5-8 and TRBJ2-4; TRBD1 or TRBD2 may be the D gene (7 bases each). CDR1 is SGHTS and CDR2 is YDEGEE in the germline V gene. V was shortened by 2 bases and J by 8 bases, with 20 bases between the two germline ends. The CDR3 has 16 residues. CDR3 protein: CASSFSRDSRGDIQYF. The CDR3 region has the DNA TGTGCCAGCAGCTTCTCCCGGGACAGCCGGGGGGACATTCAGTACTTC.

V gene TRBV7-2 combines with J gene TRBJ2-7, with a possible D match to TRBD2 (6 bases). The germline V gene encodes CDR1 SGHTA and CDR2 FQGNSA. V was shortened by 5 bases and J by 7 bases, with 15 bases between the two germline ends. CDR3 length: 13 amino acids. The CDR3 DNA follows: TGTGCCAGCAGCCGATGGGAGGAAGGGGAGCAGTACTTC. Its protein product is CASSRWEEGEQYF.

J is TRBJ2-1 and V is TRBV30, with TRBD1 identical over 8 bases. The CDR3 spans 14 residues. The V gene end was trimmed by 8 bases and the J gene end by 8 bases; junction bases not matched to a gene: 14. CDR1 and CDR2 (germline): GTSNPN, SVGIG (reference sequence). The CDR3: CAGKEDRAPHEQFF. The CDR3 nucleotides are TGTGCCGGAAAAGAGGACAGGGCGCCCCATGAGCAGTTCTTC.

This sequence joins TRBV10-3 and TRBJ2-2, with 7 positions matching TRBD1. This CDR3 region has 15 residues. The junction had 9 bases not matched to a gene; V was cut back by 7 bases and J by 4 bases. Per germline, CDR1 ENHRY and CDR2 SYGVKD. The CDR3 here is CAIKETGVGTGELFF. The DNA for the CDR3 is TGTGCCATCAAAGAAACAGGGGTGGGCACCGGGGAGCTGTTTTTT.

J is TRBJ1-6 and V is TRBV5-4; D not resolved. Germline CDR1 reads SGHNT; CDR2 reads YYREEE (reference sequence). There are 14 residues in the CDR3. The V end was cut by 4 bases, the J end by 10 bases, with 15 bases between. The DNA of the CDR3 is TGTGCCAGCAGCCTCGAACTCGTAGGCTCACCCCTCCACTTT. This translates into CASSLELVGSPLHF.